This T cell receptor (beta chain) is drawn from a study of T cell changes during pregnancy in multiple sclerosis. Germline CDR1 is PRHDT and CDR2 is FYEKMQ (reference sequence). V lost 6 bases, J lost 2 bases, and 8 bases stayed unmatched. The CDR3 is made up of 15 amino acids. This clone was seen a single time. Repertoires were generated with immunoSEQ multiplex PCR, while TCRdb's copy carries only in-frame clones and drops some. The data show 69,000 or so clones, around 94% seen once. The clonotype comes from a female donor in good health, enrolled as a control in a pregnancy study. The rearrangement links TRBV13 to TRBJ2-7; 9 bases agree with TRBD2. Sample: peripheral blood, taken in the third trimester of pregnancy. This CDR3 reads CASRRASGNPYEQYF. CDR3 nucleotides: TGTGCCAGCAGGAGAGCTAGCGGGAACCCCTACGAGCAGTACTTC.